The text below deals with one T cell receptor (beta chain). The target antigen is unknown. Germline V gives CDR1 MDHEN, CDR2 SYDVKM. The CDR3 extends over 15 amino acids. V shed 6 bases, J shed 5 bases, and the junction held 7 bases outside the gene matches. Primers included in the PCR were 60 Vbeta and 13 Jbeta primers. Sequenced by immunoSEQ multiplex PCR; TCRdb stores in-frame clones only, minus some. The table counts about 110,000 clones; roughly 6.6% lies in the top ten. This specimen belongs to a study of cytomegalovirus exposure and HLA in healthy donors. Notes on the study in general: Apart from CMV serostatus, no immune exposure information was available. Trimming of TCR beta V- and J-genes showed a link, identified in a later analysis, to a missense DCLRE1C variant. A list of approximately 160 TCR beta chains associated with cytomegalovirus was given.

V and J are TRBV28 and TRBJ2-2; TRBD1 matches at 9 bases. The sample consisted of PBMCs. The clonotype was recovered from a man aged 40-50 years in good health and CMV-seropositive. The CDR3 sequence is CASRPDRGRTGELFF. DNA for the CDR3: TGTGCCAGCAGGCCAGACAGGGGGAGGACCGGGGAGCTGTTTTTT.